This T cell receptor (beta chain) emerged from a study of blood T cells in healthy people across ages. Study-wide results and limits: Those diversity estimates obtained from one million T cells were thought to be underestimates.

This clonotype was seen repeatedly, ten times or more. As yet, its antigen is unknown. For the second PCR, which ran for roughly 6 to 12 cycles, a sample-barcoded 5' primer and a J-beta primer mix were used. Researchers report that each sample yielded at least 3 million CDR3-containing paired-end reads. In TCRdb, the 5' RACE reads were re-called with MiXCR into one record per CDR3 protein. This table has about 630,000 distinct CDR3 sequences, approximately 21% appearing once. Trimming removed 9 bases from V and 0 bases from J, with 8 bases in between. Germline V gene sequence: CDR1 ENHRY, CDR2 SYGVKD. The CDR3 sequence is 12 residues long.

The sequence came from a man between 70 and 80 years old in good health. The chain joins TRBV10-3 to TRBJ2-5; no clear D gene. The sequencing input was blood. Here the CDR3 reads CAIRGDQETQYF. In DNA, the CDR3 is TGTGCCATTCGCGGCGACCAAGAGACCCAGTACTTC.